Shown below are 24 T cell receptor beta chains from a single sample sequenced in a study of OX40 agonist ivuxolimab in advanced cancers. The method was immunoSEQ multiplex PCR; TCRdb's version includes in-frame clones alone and lacks a portion of them. In the table there are more than 65,000 clones, 85% of which are singletons. This specimen consisted of CD4+ or CD8+ T cells sorted from blood, obtained in a trial of the OX40 agonist ivuxolimab. These receptor sequences come from an adult with an advanced solid tumor such as melanoma, head and neck, liver or kidney cancer.

The chain is built from TRBV2 and TRBJ2-5; 12 nucleotides line up with TRBD2. The CDR3 totals 14 residues. V shed 11 bases, J shed 5 bases, and the junction held 9 bases outside the gene matches. Germline CDR1 and CDR2: SNHLY and FYNNEI. This CDR3 reads CAGSTSGRTETQYF. The CDR3 nucleotides read TGTGCCGGTTCGACTAGCGGGAGAACTGAGACCCAGTACTTC. The variable domain in full, completed from reference TRBV2 and TRBJ2-5, reads EPEVTQTPSHQVTQMGQEVILRCVPISNHLYFYWYRQILGQKVEFLVSFYNNEISEKSEIFDDQFSVERPDGSNFTLKIRSTKLEDSAMYFCAGSTSGRTETQYFGPGTRLLVL.

CDR3: CASGPPFGQDRGYTF. The CDR3 DNA is TGTGCTAGTGGCCCCCCATTCGGACAGGATCGTGGCTACACCTTC. The rearrangement uses TRBV12-5 and TRBJ1-2; 7 bases are a match to TRBD1. Trimming at V came to 6 bases and at J to 7 bases, leaving 14 bases not matched to a gene. This CDR3 is built from 15 residues. Germline V gene data show CDR1 as LGHNT and CDR2 as FRNRAP. The full variable domain, rest sourced from reference TRBV12-5 and TRBJ1-2, is DARVTQTPRHKVTEMGQEVTMRCQPILGHNTVFWYRQTMMQGLELLAYFRNRAPLDDSGMPKDRFSAEMPDATLATLKIQPSEPRDSAVYFCASGPPFGQDRGYTFGSGTRLTVV.

As for this clone: An end of the junction does not agree with germline; a read error may underlie this. The J gene is TRBJ1-1, the V gene TRBV5-6; D is undetermined. Germline V gene data show CDR1 as SGHDT and CDR2 as YYEEEE. The CDR3 contains 15 residues. The CDR3 nucleotides read TGTGCCAGCAGCTTACTCAGGACTATGAACGCTGAAGCTTTCTTT. This codes for CASSLLRTMNAEAFF.

The chain has TRBV11-2 and TRBJ2-3; weak D call: TRBD2 (5 bases). The CDR3 runs 17 residues. The V gene lost 4 bases and the J gene lost 0 bases, with 17 bases spanning the gap. Germline CDR1 and CDR2: SGHAT and FQNNGV. The CDR3 DNA reads TGTGCCAGCAGCTCCCGGGCCAATCCTAGCAGCACAGATACGCAGTATTTT. Translation: CASSSRANPSSTDTQYF.

The chain combines TRBV18 with TRBJ1-3, with no clear D. Germline values: CDR1 KGHSH, CDR2 LQKENI. The CDR3 is made up of 15 amino acids. The V gene lost 4 bases and the J gene lost 4 bases, with 14 bases spanning the gap. CDR3 DNA sequence: TGTGCCAGCTCACTACGGGAAGATCACGGAAACACCATATATTTT. This gives the protein CASSLREDHGNTIYF. The complete variable domain, with remaining parts taken from reference TRBV18 and TRBJ1-3, reads NAGVMQNPRHLVRRRGQEARLRCSPMKGHSHVYWYRQLPEEGLKFMVYLQKENIIDESGMPKERFSAEFPKEGPSILRIQQVVRGDSAAYFCASSLREDHGNTIYFGEGSWLTVV.

The chain combines TRBV29-1 with TRBJ1-5; D is unclear. The CDR3 is 12 amino acids. V lost 4 bases and J 4 bases, leaving 8 bases between the germline ends. Per germline, CDR1 SQVTM and CDR2 ANQGSEA. The CDR3 sequence: CSVADSNQPQHF. In nucleotides, the CDR3 is TGCAGCGTTGCCGATTCGAATCAGCCCCAGCATTTT.

This rearrangement joins TRBV10-3 to TRBJ1-1, with TRBD1 as a possible D gene (6 bases). Per the germline V gene, CDR1 is ENHRY and CDR2 is SYGVKD. The CDR3 loop spans 15 amino acids. With 4 bases removed from V and 5 bases from J, the gap between germline ends came to 17 bases. CDR3 in amino acids: CAISGRGQGGTEAFF. DNA of the CDR3: TGTGCCATCAGTGGGCGGGGGCAGGGAGGAACTGAAGCTTTCTTT.

The chain joins TRBV7-9 to TRBJ2-7; TRBD1 matches 7 bases. The trim removed 3 bases at V and 3 bases at J, leaving 5 bases unmatched. Germline V lookup: CDR1 SEHNR, CDR2 FQNEAQ (reference sequence). The CDR3 is 14 amino acids. The chain's CDR3 is CASSLGQQYYEQYF. Written as DNA, the CDR3 is TGTGCCAGCAGCTTGGGACAGCAATACTACGAGCAGTACTTC.

The rearrangement uses TRBV19 and TRBJ2-1, with D perhaps matching TRBD2 (6 bases). V lost 4 bases, J lost 5 bases, and 12 bases lay in between. Germline values: CDR1 LNHDA, CDR2 SQIVND (reference sequence). This CDR3 contains 14 residues. As DNA, the CDR3 is TGTGCCAGTAGTAGGAGGGACGTTCACAATGAGCAGTTCTTC. Its protein product is CASSRRDVHNEQFF.

The V call is TRBV19, the J call TRBJ2-2, with D uncertain. This CDR3 spans 13 amino acids. The V end lost 3 bases, the J end lost 4 bases, and 6 bases lay between the germline ends. Germline V lookup: CDR1 LNHDA, CDR2 SQIVND (reference sequence). The CDR3 bases are TGTGCCAGTAGTATGTGGGGCACCGGGGAGCTGTTTTTT. Translating gives CASSMWGTGELFF. Combining the CDR3 with reference TRBV19 and TRBJ2-2 gives the whole variable domain DGGITQSPKYLFRKEGQNVTLSCEQNLNHDAMYWYRQDPGQGLRLIYYSQIVNDFQKGDIAEGYSVSREKKESFPLTVTSAQKNPTAFYLCASSMWGTGELFFGEGSRLTVL.

This chain uses TRBV28 with TRBJ2-1; 8 bases match TRBD2. The CDR3 spans 12 residues. The germline gives CDR1 MDHEN, CDR2 SYDVKM. Trimming cost V 4 bases and J 9 bases; bases outside gene matches: 2. CDR3 coding DNA: TGTGCCAGCAGTTCACTAGCGGTTGAGCAGTTCTTC. Translated: CASSSLAVEQFF. The entire variable domain, with the rest obtained from reference TRBV28 and TRBJ2-1, is as follows: DVKVTQSSRYLVKRTGEKVFLECVQDMDHENMFWYRQDPGLGLRLIYFSYDVKMKEKGDIPEGYSVSREKKERFSLILESASTNQTSMYLCASSSLAVEQFFGPGTRLTVL.

The chain employs TRBV5-1 and TRBJ2-1; TRBD2 aligns across 12 bases. Looked up from germline, CDR1 is SGHRS and CDR2 is YFSETQ. This CDR3 comprises 17 residues. V was pared by 3 bases and J by 9 bases, with 13 bases of the junction left unmatched. CDR3 in DNA: TGCGCCAGCAGCTCCCTGAGACTAGCGGGAGTTATCGGTGAGCAGTTCTTC. Protein product: CASSSLRLAGVIGEQFF.

This chain uses TRBV2 with TRBJ2-7, with a possible D match to TRBD1 (5 bases). Trimming shortened V by 7 bases and J by 3 bases, and 10 bases separated the two germline ends. CDR1 SNHLY and CDR2 FYNNEI come from the germline V gene. There are 12 residues in the CDR3. In nucleotides, the CDR3 is TGTGCCAGCAAGGGGTTGGACTACGAGCAGTACTTC. Translated: CASKGLDYEQYF.

V gene TRBV11-1 combines with J gene TRBJ1-4, with D possibly matching TRBD1 (5 bases). The germline V gene encodes CDR1 SGHAT and CDR2 FQDESV (reference sequence). Between the trimmed V and J ends, which lost 3 bases and 3 bases, there was a span of 11 bases. This CDR3 comprises 15 residues. CDR3 sequence reads: CASSFGGGSNEKLFF. Here the CDR3 DNA reads TGTGCCAGCAGCTTCGGGGGAGGCTCTAATGAAAAACTGTTTTTT.

The chain combines TRBV15 with TRBJ2-2, with TRBD2 matching over 14 bases. Trimming took 5 bases from V and 5 from J; bases not matched to a gene: 10. The germline gives CDR1 LNHNV, CDR2 YYDKDF (reference sequence). The CDR3 spans 18 residues. CDR3 sequence: CATSGYGTSGSGTGELFF. DNA for the CDR3: TGTGCCACCAGCGGATACGGGACTAGCGGGAGTGGAACCGGGGAGCTGTTTTTT.

J is TRBJ2-1 and V is TRBV19; 10 positions agree with TRBD1. Germline V lookup: CDR1 LNHDA, CDR2 SQIVND (reference sequence). The CDR3 length is 17 residues. V was clipped by 6 bases and J by 0 bases; unmatched bases: 8. DNA of the CDR3: TGTGCCAGTAGGGGGGGGACAGGGGCGCGCTCCTACAATGAGCAGTTCTTC. It specifies CASRGGTGARSYNEQFF.

J is TRBJ2-7 and V is TRBV6-4; D perhaps matches TRBD2 (6 bases). The germline CDR1 and CDR2 sequences are MRHNA and SNTAGT. This CDR3 comprises 15 residues. Deletions cut 6 bases from V and 3 bases from J, with 18 bases between. The CDR3 is CASRILPGLGYEQYF. The CDR3 DNA sequence: TGTGCCAGCAGAATTCTCCCGGGACTCGGCTACGAGCAGTACTTC.

The chain links TRBV5-1 to TRBJ1-3, with a possible D match to TRBD1 (6 bases). Per the germline V gene, CDR1 is SGHRS and CDR2 is YFSETQ. The V gene lost 4 bases and the J gene lost 5 bases, with 31 bases spanning the gap. The CDR3 loop spans 20 amino acids. The DNA for the CDR3 is TGCGCCAGCAGCAACCCCGAGGGCGGGGCAGGGGTCCCTCGGCGAAACACCATATATTTT. It translates to CASSNPEGGAGVPRRNTIYF. The full variable domain, rest sourced from reference TRBV5-1 and TRBJ1-3, is KAGVTQTPRYLIKTRGQQVTLSCSPISGHRSVSWYQQTPGQGLQFLFEYFSETQRNKGNFPGRFSGRQFSNSRSEMNVSTLELGDSALYLCASSNPEGGAGVPRRNTIYFGEGSWLTVV.

The V call is TRBV10-3, the J call TRBJ2-1; 8 nucleotides agree with TRBD1. With V trimmed by 2 bases and J by 2 bases, 2 bases remained unmatched. Germline CDR1 and CDR2: ENHRY and SYGVKD. This CDR3 is 15 amino acids long. This chain's CDR3 is CAISEQGAPYNEQFF. Written as DNA, the CDR3 is TGTGCCATCAGTGAGCAGGGGGCCCCCTACAATGAGCAGTTCTTC.

The V call is TRBV6-5, the J call TRBJ1-5, with TRBD1 matching over 7 bases. CDR1 is MNHEY, CDR2 SVGAGI, per germline. The J segment lost 0 bases and the V segment lost 8 bases, leaving 4 bases of the junction unmatched. The CDR3 loop spans 14 amino acids. The chain's CDR3 is CASQGGYSNQPQHF. The CDR3 DNA sequence: TGTGCCAGCCAGGGGGGCTATAGCAATCAGCCCCAGCATTTT.

The chain has TRBV28 and TRBJ2-3; 7 bases line up with TRBD1. Germline V gene data show CDR1 as MDHEN and CDR2 as SYDVKM. This CDR3 comprises 14 residues. Trimming took 9 bases from V and 0 from J; bases not matched to a gene: 6. CDR3 amino acids: CASMTGQSTDTQYF. The CDR3 DNA reads TGTGCCAGTATGACAGGGCAAAGCACAGATACGCAGTATTTT.

The CDR3 DNA sequence: TGTGCCATCAGTGAGTCTACTGTTGGGGACAGATCCTACGAGCAGTACTTC. This gives the protein CAISESTVGDRSYEQYF. This chain joins TRBV10-3 and TRBJ2-7; the match to TRBD1 covers 7 bases. The CDR3 sequence is 17 residues long. The V and J ends lost 0 bases and 1 base, in that order; junction bases with no gene match: 9. Germline CDR1 ENHRY, CDR2 SYGVKD.

The V gene is TRBV14, the J gene TRBJ2-3; the match to TRBD2 covers 11 bases. Losses at the gene ends were 3 bases for V and 3 bases for J; bases not matched to a gene: 2. CDR3 length: 15 residues. CDR1 and CDR2 (germline): SGHDN, FVKESK. The CDR3 coding sequence is TGTGCCAGCAGCCAGCTAGCGGGAGGAACAGATACGCAGTATTTT. The encoded protein is CASSQLAGGTDTQYF.

This rearrangement joins TRBV10-1 to TRBJ1-2; 8 nucleotides align to TRBD1. V was pared by 0 bases and J by 1 base, with 4 bases of the junction left unmatched. CDR3 length equals 16 residues. Germline V CDR1 and CDR2: WNHNN, SYGVQD (reference sequence). The CDR3 spells CASSESPGQDNYGYTF. DNA for the CDR3: TGCGCCAGCAGTGAGTCGCCGGGACAGGATAACTATGGCTACACCTTC.